This T cell receptor beta chain was captured by sequencing in a study of fetal regulatory T cell absence and autoimmunity. Sequencing was at survey level. Data came from immunoSEQ multiplex PCR; TCRdb stores just in-frame clones and leaves some out. This repertoire shows some 50,000 clones, around 85% found once; its top ten account for about 0.37%. The CDR3 runs to 14 residues. Germline V lookup: CDR1 SGHVS, CDR2 FNYEAQ. The V segment lost 2 bases and the J segment 5 bases; nucleotides outside the gene matches: 5. This clone occurred once. Sequencing was done on a sample of cord blood. The sequence was collected from a newborn boy with IPEX syndrome. The chain recombines TRBV7-6 with TRBJ1-1, with 7 bases lining up with TRBD1. CDR3 amino acids: CASSLRQGGTEAFF. DNA for the CDR3: TGTGCCAGCAGCTTAAGACAGGGAGGAACTGAAGCTTTCTTT. Full variable domain (missing parts from reference TRBV7-6 and TRBJ1-1): GAGVSQSPRYKVTKRGQDVALRCDPISGHVSLYWYRQALGQGPEFLTYFNYEAQQDKSGLPNDRFSAERPEGSISTLTIQRTEQRDSAMYRCASSLRQGGTEAFFGQGTRLTVV.